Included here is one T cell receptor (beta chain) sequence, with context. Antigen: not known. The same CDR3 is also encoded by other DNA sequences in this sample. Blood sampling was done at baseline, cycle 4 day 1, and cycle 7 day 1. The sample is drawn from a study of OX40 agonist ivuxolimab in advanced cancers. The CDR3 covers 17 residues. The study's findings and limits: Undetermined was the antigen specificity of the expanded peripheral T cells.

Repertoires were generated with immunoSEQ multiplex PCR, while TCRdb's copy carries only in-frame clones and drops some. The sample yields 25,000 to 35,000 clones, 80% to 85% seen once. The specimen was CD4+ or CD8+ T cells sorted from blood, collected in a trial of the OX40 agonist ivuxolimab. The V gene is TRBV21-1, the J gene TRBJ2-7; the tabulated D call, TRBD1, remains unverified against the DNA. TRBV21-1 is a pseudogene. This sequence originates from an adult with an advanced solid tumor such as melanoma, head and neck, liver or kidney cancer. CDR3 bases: TGTGCCAGCAGTAAAGACAACAGGTCGATTCCTTACTACGAGCAGTACTTC. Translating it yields CASSKDNRSIPYYEQYF.